This record looks at one T cell receptor (beta chain) sequence and its context. The record originates from a study of technical replicates of blood from a few donors. Sequenced by immunoSEQ multiplex PCR; TCRdb stores in-frame clones only, minus some. Of some 69,000 clones in the sample, about 87% were seen once. V was cut by 4 bases and J by 5 bases, with 9 bases left in between. The CDR3 has 13 residues. Germline V gene data show CDR1 as ENHRY and CDR2 as SYGVKD. The chain joins TRBV10-3 to TRBJ1-5; D possibly corresponds to TRBD1 (6 bases). Source material: PBMCs. The TCR originated in a human donor in good health. Some clones in this sample may be carry-over from other donors' samples. CDR3 protein: CAISAGVDQPQHF. In DNA, the CDR3 is TGTGCCATCAGTGCAGGGGTAGATCAGCCCCAGCATTTT.